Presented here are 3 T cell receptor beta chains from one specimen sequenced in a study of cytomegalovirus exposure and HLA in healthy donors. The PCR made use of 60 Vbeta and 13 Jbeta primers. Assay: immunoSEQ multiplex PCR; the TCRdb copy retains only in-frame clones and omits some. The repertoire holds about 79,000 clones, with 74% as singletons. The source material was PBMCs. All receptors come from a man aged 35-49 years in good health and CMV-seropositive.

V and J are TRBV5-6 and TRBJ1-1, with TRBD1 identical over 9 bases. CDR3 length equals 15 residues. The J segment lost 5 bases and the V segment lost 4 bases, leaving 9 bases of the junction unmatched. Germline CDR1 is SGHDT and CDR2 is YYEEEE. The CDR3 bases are TGTGCCAGCAGCGGGTCGGGACAGGGAAGGACTGAAGCTTTCTTT. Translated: CASSGSGQGRTEAFF.

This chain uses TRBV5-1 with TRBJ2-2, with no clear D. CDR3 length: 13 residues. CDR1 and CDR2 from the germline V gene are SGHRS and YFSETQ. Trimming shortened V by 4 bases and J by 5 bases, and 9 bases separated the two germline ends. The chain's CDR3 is CASSVRRTGELFF. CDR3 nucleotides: TGCGCCAGCAGCGTTAGAAGAACCGGGGAGCTGTTTTTT.

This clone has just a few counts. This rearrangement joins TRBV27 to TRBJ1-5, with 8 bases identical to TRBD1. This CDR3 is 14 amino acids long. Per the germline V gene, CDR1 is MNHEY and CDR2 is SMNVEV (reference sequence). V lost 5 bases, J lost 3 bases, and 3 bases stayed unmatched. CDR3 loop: CASSGQGFNQPQHF. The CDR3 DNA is TGTGCCAGCAGTGGACAGGGTTTCAATCAGCCCCAGCATTTT.